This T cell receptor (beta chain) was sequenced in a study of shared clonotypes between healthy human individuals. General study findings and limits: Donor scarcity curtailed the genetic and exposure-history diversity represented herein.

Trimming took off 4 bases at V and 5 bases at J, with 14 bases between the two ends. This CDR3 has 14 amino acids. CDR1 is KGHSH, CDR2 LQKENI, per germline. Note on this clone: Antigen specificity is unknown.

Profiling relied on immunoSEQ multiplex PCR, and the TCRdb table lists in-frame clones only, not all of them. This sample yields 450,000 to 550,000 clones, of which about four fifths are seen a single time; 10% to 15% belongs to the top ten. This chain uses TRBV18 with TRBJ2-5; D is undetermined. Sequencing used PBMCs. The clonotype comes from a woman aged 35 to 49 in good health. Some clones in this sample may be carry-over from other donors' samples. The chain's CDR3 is CASSRLIDSETQYF. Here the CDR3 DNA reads TGTGCCAGCTCACGACTCATCGATTCGGAGACCCAGTACTTC.